A single sample gave rise to the 22 T cell receptor beta chains below, sequenced in a study of T cell responses to AZD1222 COVID-19 vaccine. The repertoire was sequenced with immunoSEQ multiplex PCR; TCRdb's copy has only in-frame clones and lacks some. The sample shows about 170,000 clones, 80% to 90% of them seen only once. The material was peripheral blood, obtained on day 0 of AZD1222 vaccination. The receptors were gathered from an adult in good health.

V and J are TRBV27 and TRBJ2-4, with 12 nucleotides matching TRBD2. Germline V gives CDR1 MNHEY, CDR2 SMNVEV (reference sequence). CDR3 length: 16 amino acids. Trimming removed 5 bases from V and 0 bases from J; junction bases left unmatched: 2. CDR3 sequence reads: CASSVLAGGAKNIQYF. DNA for the CDR3: TGTGCCAGCAGTGTACTAGCGGGGGGAGCCAAAAACATTCAGTACTTC.

The V and J genes are TRBV27 and TRBJ1-1; D gene ambiguous. Trimming removed 3 bases at V and 11 bases at J, with 10 bases between. CDR1 is MNHEY and CDR2 is SMNVEV in the germline V gene (reference sequence). The CDR3 is made up of 11 amino acids. DNA of the CDR3: TGTGCCAGCAGTTTGGGGTCGAGGGCTTTCTTT. Its protein product is CASSLGSRAFF.

V is TRBV7-3 and J is TRBJ2-1; the D gene is possibly TRBD2 (5 bases). Deletions cut 0 bases from V and 6 bases from J, with 12 bases between. Germline CDR1 and CDR2: SGHTA and FQGTGA. CDR3 length equals 15 residues. CDR3 protein: CASSLTSGVGNEQFF. The DNA for the CDR3 is TGTGCCAGCAGCTTAACGTCCGGGGTCGGCAATGAGCAGTTCTTC. Variable domain in full (rest from reference TRBV7-3 and TRBJ2-1): GAGVSQTPSNKVTEKGKYVELRCDPISGHTALYWYRQSLGQGPEFLIYFQGTGAADDSGLPNDRFFAVRPEGSVSTLKIQRTERGDSAVYLCASSLTSGVGNEQFFGPGTRLTVL.

The chain carries TRBV27 and TRBJ1-6; D not resolved. Germline V gene data show CDR1 as MNHEY and CDR2 as SMNVEV (reference sequence). The V gene lost 6 bases and the J gene lost 5 bases, with 5 bases spanning the gap. This CDR3 spans 12 amino acids. The CDR3 DNA follows: TGTGCCAGCAGCTTCAATAATTCACCCCTCCACTTT. Residues: CASSFNNSPLHF.

The chain is built from TRBV4-3 and TRBJ2-3; 10 nucleotides align to TRBD2. In germline, CDR1 is LGHNA, CDR2 YSLEER. The CDR3 runs to 16 residues. The V and J ends lost 2 bases and 2 bases, in that order; junction bases with no gene match: 4. Here the CDR3 DNA reads TGCGCCAGCAGCCAACTAGCGGGGGACACCACAGATACGCAGTATTTT. Encoded protein: CASSQLAGDTTDTQYF.

The chain couples TRBV6-5 to TRBJ2-3; D not certain. V was clipped by 2 bases and J by 1 base, with 1 base between them. The CDR3 runs 12 residues. From germline, CDR1 is MNHEY and CDR2 SVGAGI. CDR3 coding DNA: TGTGCCAGCAGTTACGGCACAGATACGCAGTATTTT. It translates to CASSYGTDTQYF.

This clone was observed a handful of times. This sequence joins TRBV7-2 and TRBJ1-2; the D gene is possibly TRBD1 (6 bases). The CDR3 contains 15 residues. Germline V gene lookup returns CDR1 SGHTA and CDR2 FQGNSA. Trimming took off 1 base at V and 4 bases at J, with 13 bases between the two ends. CDR3 sequence reads: CASSLGPGEIYGYTF. In DNA, the CDR3 is TGTGCCAGCAGCTTAGGACCAGGGGAAATCTATGGCTACACCTTC.

The rearrangement uses TRBV2 and TRBJ2-7; D may be TRBD1 (5 bases). The CDR3 is 14 residues long. Germline loops: CDR1 SNHLY, CDR2 FYNNEI. Trimming took off 7 bases at V and 0 bases at J, with 13 bases between the two ends. Here the CDR3 reads CASKSTDSSYEQYF. The CDR3 DNA reads as TGTGCCAGCAAGTCAACAGACAGCTCCTACGAGCAGTACTTC.

This sequence joins TRBV6-5 and TRBJ2-1; 9 nucleotides agree with TRBD2. The length of the CDR3 is 16 residues. Germline V gene data show CDR1 as MNHEY and CDR2 as SVGAGI. Trimming at V came to 2 bases and at J to 3 bases, leaving 5 bases not matched to a gene. CDR3 nucleotide sequence: TGTGCCAGCAGTTACGTGGCGGGGGGGCTCTACAATGAGCAGTTCTTC. Translation gives CASSYVAGGLYNEQFF.

This chain links TRBV30 with TRBJ2-2; 10 bases fit TRBD2. CDR1 is GTSNPN, CDR2 SVGIG, per germline (reference sequence). The CDR3 length is 15 residues. V trimming: 1 base; J trimming: 5 bases; junction bases outside the gene matches: 4. This CDR3 reads CAWSGLAGVTGELFF. Written as DNA, the CDR3 is TGTGCCTGGAGTGGACTAGCGGGTGTGACCGGGGAGCTGTTTTTT. Complete variable domain (other parts from reference TRBV30 and TRBJ2-2): SQTIHQWPATLVQPVGSPLSLECTVEGTSNPNLYWYRQAAGRGLQLLFYSVGIGQISSEVPQNLSASRPQDRQFILSSKKLLLSDSGFYLCAWSGLAGVTGELFFGEGSRLTVL.

The chain links TRBV2 to TRBJ2-3; D perhaps matches TRBD1 (5 bases). V shed 4 bases and J shed 5 bases, with 19 bases lying between them. The CDR3 spans 16 residues. Germline CDR1 SNHLY, CDR2 FYNNEI. The CDR3 reads CASSGGKQAPGDTQYF. Here the CDR3 DNA reads TGTGCCAGCAGTGGCGGAAAACAGGCCCCCGGAGATACGCAGTATTTT.

Worth noting for this clone: Its ends do not fully match the called genes, so a read error is possible. This chain joins TRBV5-6 and TRBJ2-7; D perhaps matches TRBD1 (6 bases). Germline CDR1 SGHDT, CDR2 YYEEEE. This CDR3 region has 11 residues. CDR3 DNA: TGTGCCAGCAGCTTGATCGGACAGTACTCCTTC. Translated: CASSLIGQYSF. The complete variable domain, with remaining parts taken from reference TRBV5-6 and TRBJ2-7, reads DAGVTQSPTHLIKTRGQQVTLRCSPKSGHDTVSWYQQALGQGPQFIFQYYEEEERQRGNFPDRFSGHQFPNYSSELNVNALLLGDSALYLCASSLIGQYSFGPGTRLTVT.

The chain has TRBV18 and TRBJ1-6; D is perhaps TRBD1 (6 bases). There are 15 residues in the CDR3. Germline V lookup: CDR1 KGHSH, CDR2 LQKENI. Trimming shortened V by 5 bases and J by 8 bases, and 16 bases separated the two germline ends. DNA for the CDR3: TGTGCCAGCTCAGAAGTGAGGGGGGTTGATTCACCCCTCCACTTT. It is translated as CASSEVRGVDSPLHF.

The rearrangement uses TRBV2 and TRBJ2-5; perhaps TRBD2 as D (7 bases). CDR1 is SNHLY, CDR2 FYNNEI, per germline. Trimming shortened V by 11 bases and J by 4 bases, and 17 bases separated the two germline ends. CDR3 length: 13 amino acids. CDR3 nucleotides: TGTGCCGACGCGGGGGCAAGAGGAGAGACCCAGTACTTC. Its protein product is CADAGARGETQYF.

The chain combines TRBV15 with TRBJ1-5; D is ambiguous. V was trimmed by 0 bases and J by 1 base, leaving 7 bases between them. The CDR3 has 15 amino acids. From germline, CDR1 is LNHNV and CDR2 YYDKDF (reference sequence). The CDR3 loop is CATSRDSRSNQPQHF. CDR3 nucleotide sequence: TGTGCCACCAGCAGAGATAGTCGGAGCAATCAGCCCCAGCATTTT.

The rearrangement uses TRBV7-2 and TRBJ2-5, with D perhaps matching TRBD2 (6 bases). CDR1 SGHTA and CDR2 FQGNSA come from the germline V gene. V was clipped by 8 bases and J by 5 bases, with 18 bases between them. CDR3 size: 14 residues. This CDR3 is CASGGRQLRETQYF. The CDR3 DNA follows: TGTGCCAGCGGAGGGCGACAGCTGCGGGAGACCCAGTACTTC.

The V and J genes are TRBV27 and TRBJ2-2; 8 bases are a match to TRBD2. The CDR3 runs 15 residues. With V trimmed by 3 bases and J by 3 bases, 3 bases remained unmatched. Germline CDR1 is MNHEY and CDR2 is SMNVEV (reference sequence). The CDR3 reads CASSFLTSDTGELFF. In DNA, the CDR3 is TGTGCCAGCAGTTTTTTGACTAGCGACACCGGGGAGCTGTTTTTT.

J is TRBJ2-7 and V is TRBV13; D unresolved. The CDR3 runs 11 residues. Trimming took off 4 bases at V and 13 bases at J, with 14 bases between the two ends. CDR1 and CDR2 from the germline V gene are PRHDT and FYEKMQ (reference sequence). DNA of the CDR3: TGTGCCAGCAGCTACCGTTCCCTATTATACTTC. Translated: CASSYRSLLYF.

The gene calls are TRBV5-4 and TRBJ2-2; 15 bases line up with TRBD2. CDR3 length equals 19 residues. Trimming took 4 bases from V and 4 from J; bases not matched to a gene: 11. From germline, CDR1 is SGHNT and CDR2 YYREEE (reference sequence). The CDR3, as DNA: TGTGCCAGCAGCCCTCCCTCGGGACTAGCGGGGGGACTCACCGGGGAGCTGTTTTTT. Translating it yields CASSPPSGLAGGLTGELFF.

The chain recombines TRBV7-3 with TRBJ1-1; 7 nucleotides agree with TRBD1. Unmatched junction bases numbered 4, after V lost 3 bases and J lost 3 bases. The CDR3 is made up of 14 amino acids. In germline, CDR1 is SGHTA, CDR2 FQGTGA. Here the CDR3 DNA reads TGTGCCAGCAGCTTTAGGGGGACAGACACTGAAGCTTTCTTT. This gives the protein CASSFRGTDTEAFF.

The V and J genes are TRBV6-1 and TRBJ2-7; the match to TRBD2 covers 8 bases. The ends lost 2 bases at V and 5 bases at J; junction bases unmatched: 2. The CDR3 runs to 13 residues. The germline gives CDR1 MNHNS, CDR2 SASEGT. The CDR3 region is CASSERGGNEQYV. The CDR3 DNA reads as TGTGCCAGCAGTGAACGGGGGGGAAACGAGCAGTACGTC.

The chain uses TRBV19 and TRBJ2-2; D is possibly TRBD2 (5 bases). Trimming cost V 5 bases and J 3 bases, with 10 bases left between them. The CDR3 is 14 amino acids. Germline values: CDR1 LNHDA, CDR2 SQIVND (reference sequence). The CDR3 loop reads CASSPGFDTGELFF. CDR3 coding DNA: TGTGCCAGTAGTCCGGGATTCGACACCGGGGAGCTGTTTTTT.